This TCR beta chain was recovered during a study of CD8 T cells in ankylosing spondylitis. This clonotype was found a few times. The antigen is undetermined. The CDR3 totals 21 residues. CDR1 is MDHEN and CDR2 is SYDVKM in the germline V gene. After removal of 5 bases from V and 4 bases from J, the junction contained 24 bases not matched to a gene. Via MiXCR, TCRdb re-called the 5' RACE reads, giving one row per CDR3 protein. The sample consists of about 190,000 distinct CDR3 sequences, roughly 13% of them appearing once. The study, taken as a whole, reports: Earlier reports found some motif variants in synovial fluid and blood in reactive arthritis.

The chain couples TRBV28 to TRBJ2-7, with TRBD2 matching 12 bases. This receptor was identified in a female donor with ankylosing spondylitis or in good health (not recorded which). Sequencing used blood, either unsorted or a sorted T cell fraction (not recorded which). The chain's CDR3 is CASSDPSQSLAGGPGGYEQYF. The CDR3 coding sequence is TGTGCCAGCAGTGACCCAAGTCAGAGTCTAGCGGGAGGGCCGGGTGGGTACGAGCAGTACTTC.